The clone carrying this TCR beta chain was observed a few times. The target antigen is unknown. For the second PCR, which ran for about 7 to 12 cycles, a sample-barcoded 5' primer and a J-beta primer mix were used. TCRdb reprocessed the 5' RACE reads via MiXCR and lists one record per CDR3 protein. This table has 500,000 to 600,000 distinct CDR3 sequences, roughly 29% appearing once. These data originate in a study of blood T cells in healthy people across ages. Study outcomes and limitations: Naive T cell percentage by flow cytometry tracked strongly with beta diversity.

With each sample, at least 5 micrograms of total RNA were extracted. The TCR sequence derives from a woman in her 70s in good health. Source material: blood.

The chain's CDR3 is CASSLGQGRYGGYTF. The CDR3 DNA reads TGTGCCAGCAGCTTGGGACAGGGGAGATATGGGGGCTACACCTTC. The chain is built from TRBV7-2 and TRBJ1-2; 10 nucleotides align to TRBD1. The CDR3 totals 15 residues. Trimming took 3 bases from V and 8 from J; bases not matched to a gene: 9. Germline loops: CDR1 SGHTA, CDR2 FQGNSA. The full variable domain, completed using reference TRBV7-2 and TRBJ1-2, is GAGVSQSPSNKVTEKGKDVELRCDPISGHTALYWYRQSLGQGLEFLIYFQGNSAPDKSGLPSDRFSAERTGGSVSTLTIQRTQQEDSAVYLCASSLGQGRYGGYTFGSGTRLTVV.